This T cell receptor (beta chain) comes out of a study of T-cell reconstitution after alpha-beta-depleted transplantation in children. Only a few counts were recorded for this clonotype. The CDR3 has 13 residues. Trimming removed 5 bases at V and 7 bases at J, with 14 bases between. Per the germline V gene, CDR1 is SEHNR and CDR2 is FQNEAQ (reference sequence). Library preparation (for TCRbeta) was performed with unique molecular identifiers. TCRdb reprocessed the PCR reads via MiXCR and lists one record per CDR3 protein. Counted here are about a million distinct CDR3 sequences, about 29% occurring once; the ten biggest clones make up about 28%.

The sequencing used PBMCs, mostly from graft donor cells, collected 360 days after TCRalphabeta/CD19-depleted stem cell transplant. The chain joins TRBV7-9 to TRBJ1-1, with D possibly being TRBD1 (6 bases). The TCR was taken from a boy in the first two years of life who had a stem cell transplant for SCID, so the T cells may come from the graft donor. Written as DNA, the CDR3 is TGTGCCAGCAGCCCCCCCGGGACAATTGAAGCTTTCTTT. Residues: CASSPPGTIEAFF.